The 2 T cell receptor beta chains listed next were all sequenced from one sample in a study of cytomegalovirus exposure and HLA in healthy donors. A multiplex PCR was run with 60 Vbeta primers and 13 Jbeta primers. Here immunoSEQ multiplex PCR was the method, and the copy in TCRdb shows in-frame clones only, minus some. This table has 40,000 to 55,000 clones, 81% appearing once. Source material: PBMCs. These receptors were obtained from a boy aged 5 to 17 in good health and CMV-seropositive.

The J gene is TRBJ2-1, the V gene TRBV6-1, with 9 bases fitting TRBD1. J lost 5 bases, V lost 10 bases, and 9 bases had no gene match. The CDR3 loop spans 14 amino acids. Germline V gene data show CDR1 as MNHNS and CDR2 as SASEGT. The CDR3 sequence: CATTGGWSHNEQFF. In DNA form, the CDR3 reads TGTGCCACCACAGGGGGCTGGTCCCACAATGAGCAGTTCTTC.

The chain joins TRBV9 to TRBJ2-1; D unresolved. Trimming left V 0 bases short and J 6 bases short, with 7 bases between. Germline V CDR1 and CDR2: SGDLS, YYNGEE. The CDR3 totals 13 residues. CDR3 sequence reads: CASSVGSINEQFF. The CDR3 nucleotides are TGTGCCAGCAGCGTAGGGAGCATCAATGAGCAGTTCTTC.